This T cell receptor beta chain is drawn from a study of blood T cell repertoires in COVID-19. Study-level information: COVID-19 samples, acute and convalescent, were from the United States, Italy and Spain.

The CDR3 spans 15 residues. The V and J ends lost 2 bases and 2 bases respectively, with 12 bases between them. The germline V gene encodes CDR1 SGHRS and CDR2 YFSETQ. As handled by the study authors: Reference gene primers were amplified, and this amplification served to estimate nucleated cell counts. The assay was immunoSEQ multiplex PCR, and TCRdb's table has in-frame clones only and misses some. V, J and clone size are taken as reported in that table, and D and trimming were inferred from the DNA itself. This sample carries 60,000 to 70,000 clones, 84% of them seen once, and the ten largest clones take approximately 8.8%.

V usage is TRBV5-1 and J usage is TRBJ2-3; possibly TRBD2 for D (6 bases). The receptor's source is a man aged 50-60 years with active COVID-19. Sequenced input: peripheral blood. The CDR3 coding sequence is TGCGCCAGCAGCTTAATAGCGGACAACACAGATACGCAGTATTTT. This encodes CASSLIADNTDTQYF.